Described below is a single TCR beta chain sequence and its context. Its specificity is unknown. Chemo-refractory metastatic non-small-cell lung cancer patients underwent focal radiation alongside CTLA-4 blockade with ipilimumab. From germline, CDR1 is SGHTA and CDR2 FQGNSA. The V and J ends lost 5 bases and 13 bases respectively, with 24 bases between them. This CDR3 spans 15 amino acids. Some clones are missing from TCRdb's copy, which holds only in-frame ones; the method was immunoSEQ multiplex PCR. The data hold roughly 71,000 clones, with around 80% observed a single time. The data belong to a study of radiotherapy plus CTLA-4 blockade in lung cancer. Study in general: For 18% of patients, objective responses occurred, and around 31% had disease control. Study observations and caveats: After treatment with radiotherapy plus ipilimumab, TCR clones that came from the tumor expanded in blood.

The sequence derives from a human donor with non-small cell lung cancer who had a complete response to radiotherapy plus ipilimumab. The rearrangement links TRBV7-2 to TRBJ2-1, with D perhaps TRBD2 (6 bases). Sequenced material: peripheral blood, taken from a patient treated with radiotherapy plus ipilimumab. The CDR3 nucleotides are TGTGCCAGCAGCCCAGAAAAACTCCGGGGGATGGCTCAGTTCTTC. Encoded protein: CASSPEKLRGMAQFF.